These 8 T cell receptor beta chains were sequenced from one sample in a study of control samples from healthy donors and cancer patients. Produced via immunoSEQ multiplex PCR; TCRdb's table is partial and in-frame only. The sample includes fewer than 60,000 clones, 80% to 90% of them seen just once. The sample was PBMCs. These receptors were taken from a woman between 55 and 75 years old with lung cancer.

The chain employs TRBV5-4 and TRBJ2-1; 11 positions agree with TRBD2. The CDR3 runs 16 residues. In germline, CDR1 is SGHNT, CDR2 YYREEE (reference sequence). J was trimmed by 1 base and V by 4 bases; bases with no gene match: 4. CDR3 in DNA: TGTGCCAGCAGCCGAGGACTAGCGGGTTCCTACAATGAGCAGTTCTTC. Translation: CASSRGLAGSYNEQFF.

V gene TRBV9 combines with J gene TRBJ2-3, with 9 bases matching TRBD2. Germline V gene sequence: CDR1 SGDLS, CDR2 YYNGEE. Losses at the gene ends were 3 bases for V and 4 bases for J; bases not matched to a gene: 18. The CDR3 runs to 19 residues. In DNA form, the CDR3 reads TGTGCCAGCAGCGCACAAGTAGGTGTTAGCGGGAGAATTGCAGATACGCAGTATTTT. Protein sequence: CASSAQVGVSGRIADTQYF.

The V call is TRBV5-1, the J call TRBJ1-6; the D gene is possibly TRBD1 (6 bases). The CDR3 contains 16 residues. Germline V gene lookup returns CDR1 SGHRS and CDR2 YFSETQ. Trimming left V 3 bases short and J 10 bases short, with 20 bases between. The CDR3 sequence is CASSSNPQGRSSPLHF. The CDR3 region has the DNA TGCGCCAGCAGCTCGAACCCCCAGGGGCGTTCATCACCCCTCCACTTT.

The CDR3 here is CASSVATDTQYF. CDR3 DNA sequence: TGTGCCAGCAGCGTGGCGACAGATACGCAGTATTTT. V gene TRBV9 combines with J gene TRBJ2-3; D is undetermined. This CDR3 is built from 12 residues. Trimming cost V 2 bases and J 3 bases, with 4 bases left between them. The germline V gene encodes CDR1 SGDLS and CDR2 YYNGEE.

In its sample, this clone was seen once. The V call is TRBV5-1, the J call TRBJ1-5; D unclear. The CDR3 loop spans 15 amino acids. With 0 bases removed from V and 3 bases from J, the gap between germline ends came to 10 bases. Germline assignment: CDR1 SGHRS and CDR2 YFSETQ. The CDR3 here is CASSLVGDVNQPQHF. The CDR3 region has the DNA TGCGCCAGCAGCTTGGTCGGGGATGTCAATCAGCCCCAGCATTTT.

This clone was seen just once. V and J are TRBV5-4 and TRBJ2-7; D ambiguous. This CDR3 region has 12 residues. Between the trimmed V and J ends, which lost 4 bases and 4 bases, there was a span of 9 bases. Germline V gives CDR1 SGHNT, CDR2 YYREEE (reference sequence). DNA for the CDR3: TGTGCCAGCAGCCATGGCCAGTACGAGCAGTACTTC. This sequence encodes CASSHGQYEQYF.

The chain joins TRBV7-2 to TRBJ2-5, with 9 bases identical to TRBD2. Germline V gene data show CDR1 as SGHTA and CDR2 as FQGNSA. CDR3 size: 16 residues. The J segment lost 4 bases and the V segment lost 0 bases, leaving 6 bases of the junction unmatched. CDR3 DNA sequence: TGTGCCAGCAGCTTAGCGTCGCGGGGGGGCCTAGAGACCCAGTACTTC. It yields the protein CASSLASRGGLETQYF.

The J gene is TRBJ1-2, the V gene TRBV6-5; tentatively, D is TRBD1 (5 bases). Trimming took 5 bases from V and 3 from J, leaving 10 bases between them. CDR3 size: 13 residues. CDR1 is MNHEY and CDR2 is SVGAGI in the germline V gene. CDR3 in DNA: TGTGCCAGCAGTAGGGACTCGTACTATGGCTACACCTTC. Translated, it gives CASSRDSYYGYTF.